Each of the 5 T cell receptor beta chains below was sequenced from the same sample in a study of neurological immune-mediated disorders. From the 5' RACE reads, TCRdb called clonotypes with MiXCR, one entry per CDR3 protein. The sample has 15,000 to 20,000 distinct CDR3 sequences, about 10% seen once. Sequenced material: CD8+ T cells from blood. Receptors were obtained from a woman in her 50s in good health.

This clonotype appeared many times. This rearrangement joins TRBV27 to TRBJ2-2, with a tentative D call TRBD2 (6 bases). This CDR3 has 15 amino acids. Germline V CDR1 and CDR2: MNHEY, SMNVEV (reference sequence). V was shortened by 4 bases and J by 3 bases, with 12 bases between the two germline ends. CDR3 sequence: CASSSRGLDTGELFF. CDR3 DNA: TGTGCCAGCAGTTCCCGGGGGTTGGACACCGGGGAGCTGTTTTTT.

The rearrangement joins TRBV7-6 to TRBJ2-5, with 10 bases fitting TRBD2. Trimming at V came to 8 bases and at J to 7 bases, leaving 10 bases not matched to a gene. Germline CDR1 reads SGHVS; CDR2 reads FNYEAQ. CDR3 length: 14 amino acids. As DNA, the CDR3 is TGTGCCAGCTCACTAGCGGGGAGATGGGTGACCCAGTACTTC. Its protein is CASSLAGRWVTQYF.

This clonotype has ten or more counts. The J gene is TRBJ2-7, the V gene TRBV11-2, with 15 positions matching TRBD2. The V and J ends lost 7 bases and 5 bases, in that order; junction bases with no gene match: 12. The CDR3 runs 17 residues. Germline V gives CDR1 SGHAT, CDR2 FQNNGV. The chain's CDR3 is CASTRTSGGAPGNEQYF. The CDR3 coding sequence is TGTGCCAGCACCCGGACTAGCGGGGGGGCTCCTGGGAACGAGCAGTACTTC.

This clonotype has a count of ten or more. The chain links TRBV29-1 to TRBJ2-1; 9 positions match TRBD1. The CDR3 is made up of 14 amino acids. J gave up 5 bases and V 6 bases, and 8 bases lay outside the gene matches. Germline V gives CDR1 SQVTM, CDR2 ANQGSEA. The CDR3 region has the DNA TGCAGCGTGGCCGGGACAGGGAAGGACAATGAGCAGTTCTTC. Translation: CSVAGTGKDNEQFF.

The V and J genes are TRBV4-1 and TRBJ2-5; 13 bases agree with TRBD2. The V segment lost 3 bases and the J segment 2 bases; nucleotides outside the gene matches: 6. Germline V lookup: CDR1 MGHRA, CDR2 YSYEKL. This CDR3 comprises 17 residues. Written as DNA, the CDR3 is TGCGCCAGCAGCCAGTACCCGGGACTAGCGGGGCAAGAGACCCAGTACTTC. Translated, it gives CASSQYPGLAGQETQYF.